The rows below give T cell receptor beta chains drawn from one sample of a study of cytomegalovirus exposure and HLA in healthy donors. This table comes from immunoSEQ multiplex PCR, and its TCRdb copy is limited to in-frame clones, with some not included. The repertoire holds some 170,000 clones, with roughly four fifths as singletons. Sequencing was carried out using PBMCs. Receptors were obtained from a man between 50 and 59 years old in good health and CMV-seropositive. Both conserved end residues are part of each CDR3. Not all rows give a size; the values are once, few, many and, for expanded clones, a class.

clone_size: .
cdr3_length: 17
v_call: TRBV14
cdr3_aa: CASSQVASGGSTDTQYF

clone_size: .
cdr3_length: 19
v_call: TRBV27
cdr3_aa: CASMNLGLAGVGSYNEQFF

clone_size: .
cdr3_length: 12
v_call: TRBV30
cdr3_aa: CAWSVRRSSYTF

clone_size: .
cdr3_length: 14
v_call: TRBV19
cdr3_aa: CASSITQGMNGYTF

clone_size: .
cdr3_length: 14
v_call: TRBV28
cdr3_aa: CASSFSGSNQPQHF

clone_size: few
cdr3_length: 12
v_call: TRBV7-8
cdr3_aa: CASSERLEVQYF

clone_size: .
cdr3_length: 16
v_call: TRBV5-1
cdr3_aa: CASSMGLAGGQETQYF

clone_size: .
cdr3_length: 15
v_call: TRBV9
cdr3_aa: CASSSGGESNQPQHF

clone_size: .
cdr3_length: 16
v_call: TRBV7-6
cdr3_aa: CASSLAGRVDAGELFF

clone_size: .
cdr3_length: 15
v_call: TRBV7-2
cdr3_aa: CASSSGQLGDYGYTF

clone_size: few
cdr3_length: 14
v_call: TRBV19
cdr3_aa: CASSIQDKNYGYTF

clone_size: .
cdr3_length: 16
v_call: TRBV5-6
cdr3_aa: CASSLEGRATNEKLFF

clone_size: once
cdr3_length: 15
v_call: TRBV18
cdr3_aa: CASSPSPGRLETQYF

clone_size: .
cdr3_length: 14
v_call: TRBV30
cdr3_aa: CAWSRRTGNEKLFF

clone_size: .
cdr3_length: 17
v_call: TRBV19
cdr3_aa: CASSISGTGGGNEKLFF

clone_size: .
cdr3_length: 15
v_call: TRBV19
cdr3_aa: CASSILGQGSETQYF

clone_size: .
cdr3_length: 16
v_call: TRBV18
cdr3_aa: CASSRLAGGSYNEQFF

clone_size: few
cdr3_length: 14
v_call: TRBV28
cdr3_aa: CASRNSLGDEKLFF

clone_size: .
cdr3_length: 15
v_call: TRBV18
cdr3_aa: CASSPGNRGYTEAFF

clone_size: .
cdr3_length: 16
v_call: TRBV30
cdr3_aa: CAWSVGASGRSDTQYF

clone_size: .
cdr3_length: 16
v_call: TRBV19
cdr3_aa: CASSITGRENTDTQYF

clone_size: .
cdr3_length: 13
v_call: TRBV4-2
cdr3_aa: CASSRDWQETQYF

clone_size: .
cdr3_length: 15
v_call: TRBV12-5
cdr3_aa: CASGFRLGGPETQYF

clone_size: once
cdr3_length: 14
v_call: TRBV6-1
cdr3_aa: CASSAKTGDYGYTF

clone_size: .
cdr3_length: 14
v_call: TRBV28
cdr3_aa: CASSSRYSNQPQHF

clone_size: .
cdr3_length: 17
v_call: TRBV5-1
cdr3_aa: CASSSQGGPLYNEKLFF

clone_size: .
cdr3_length: 16
v_call: TRBV7-6
cdr3_aa: CASSLGGQGIRNTIYF

clone_size: .
cdr3_length: 17
v_call: TRBV19
cdr3_aa: CASSSPGTSGRYNEQFF

clone_size: .
cdr3_length: 12
v_call: TRBV7-9
cdr3_aa: CASSPTGDEQYF

clone_size: once
cdr3_length: 15
v_call: TRBV7-2
cdr3_aa: CASSPGGGVDYGYTF

clone_size: .
cdr3_length: 15
v_call: TRBV29-1
cdr3_aa: CSVEVVGQWNYGYTF

clone_size: .
cdr3_length: 15
v_call: TRBV9
cdr3_aa: CASLLAGGSYNEQFF

clone_size: .
cdr3_length: 13
v_call: TRBV7-2
cdr3_aa: CASSIADRGEAFF

clone_size: .
cdr3_length: 17
v_call: TRBV28
cdr3_aa: CASSFAGQGLAIVPQHF

clone_size: .
cdr3_length: 16
v_call: TRBV7-2
cdr3_aa: CASSWAAGTGSEKLFF

clone_size: .
cdr3_length: 13
v_call: TRBV28
cdr3_aa: CAVPGPEGEKLFF

clone_size: .
cdr3_length: 15
v_call: TRBV30
cdr3_aa: CAWSVLRGSGQPQHF

clone_size: .
cdr3_length: 15
v_call: TRBV5-6
cdr3_aa: CASSLDAGAVNEQFF

clone_size: .
cdr3_length: 16
v_call: TRBV30
cdr3_aa: CAWREGASGRGETQYF

clone_size: .
cdr3_length: 11
v_call: TRBV20-1
cdr3_aa: CSARDRETQYF

clone_size: few
cdr3_length: 14
v_call: TRBV25-1
cdr3_aa: CASSSSGWDTEAFF

clone_size: .
cdr3_length: 14
v_call: TRBV11-3
cdr3_aa: CASSPGQGSYEQYF

clone_size: .
cdr3_length: 15
v_call: TRBV6-6
cdr3_aa: CASSSSGVTTDTQYF

clone_size: .
cdr3_length: 12
v_call: TRBV29-1
cdr3_aa: CSVSQGYYGYTF

clone_size: .
cdr3_length: 18
v_call: TRBV7-9
cdr3_aa: CASSLRGQGVKVNTEAFF

clone_size: .
cdr3_length: 18
v_call: TRBV29-1
cdr3_aa: CSVALRGSGFTVTDTQYF

clone_size: .
cdr3_length: 14
v_call: TRBV19
cdr3_aa: CASSIVSSGNTIYF

clone_size: .
cdr3_length: 13
v_call: TRBV28
cdr3_aa: CASRDTAKNSQYF

clone_size: .
cdr3_length: 16
v_call: TRBV30
cdr3_aa: CAWSVFGGANTGELFF

clone_size: few
cdr3_length: 14
v_call: TRBV7-6
cdr3_aa: CASSRGTANTEAFF

clone_size: .
cdr3_length: 15
v_call: TRBV7-2
cdr3_aa: CASSERGRGPNEQYF

clone_size: .
cdr3_length: 17
v_call: TRBV19
cdr3_aa: CASSLGTSGRSYNEQFF

clone_size: .
cdr3_length: 13
v_call: TRBV5-1
cdr3_aa: CASSLADLNEQFF

clone_size: few
cdr3_length: 16
v_call: TRBV7-8
cdr3_aa: CASSLALGTLSYEQYF

clone_size: .
cdr3_length: 15
v_call: TRBV6-5
cdr3_aa: CASSAREFVSTEAFF